This TCR beta chain originates from a study of human T cells and chemical hapten exposure. Study-wide background: From small differences in pooled library volume came most of the variation in per-sample TCR yields. Study-wide findings and caveats: TCRs above 1 in 1000 frequency stayed constant with DPC sensitization.

In the library, unique molecular identifiers were attached to individual cDNA molecules. Original processing methods: Between about 20,000 and 690,600 TCRs appeared in each sample, and the median stood at around 92,000. Via MiXCR, TCRdb re-called the reads, giving one row per CDR3 protein. The V and J calls were not made by the authors but by TCRdb's processing. Here the sample spans 120,000 or so distinct CDR3 sequences, around 9% being singletons. CDR1 PRHDT and CDR2 FYEKMQ come from the germline V gene (reference sequence). The CDR3 runs 15 residues. V was clipped by 3 bases and J by 6 bases, with 15 bases between them. In the case of this clonotype: What it recognizes is unknown.

Total RNA was isolated from whole blood that had not been fractionated. Sequenced material: whole blood. The clonotype was recovered from a human donor in good health. Some clones in this sample may be carry-over from other donors' samples. The chain links TRBV13 to TRBJ1-5; D is undetermined. The CDR3 nucleotides read TGTGCCAGCAGCTTTGGGCGCGGGATAGTTCAGCCCCAGCATTTT. Translating gives CASSFGRGIVQPQHF.